These 19 T cell receptor beta chains were sequenced from one sample in a study of blood T cell repertoires in COVID-19. Only in-frame clones appear in the TCRdb table, and some are missing; sequencing was by immunoSEQ multiplex PCR. The repertoire holds over 55,000 clones, with roughly 84% as singletons. The source material was peripheral blood. These receptors were obtained from an elderly man with COVID-19, enrolled during active disease.

The genes are TRBV7-2 and TRBJ1-6; no clear D. V lost 5 bases, J lost 4 bases, and 9 bases lay in between. From germline, CDR1 is SGHTA and CDR2 FQGNSA. The CDR3 contains 14 residues. CDR3 sequence: CASSPSGYNSPLHF. CDR3 bases: TGTGCCAGCAGCCCCTCGGGATATAATTCACCCCTCCACTTT.

This chain joins TRBV29-1 and TRBJ2-1, with D maybe TRBD2 (6 bases). With 5 bases removed from V and 6 bases from J, the gap between germline ends came to 14 bases. Germline-derived CDR1 and CDR2 are SQVTM and ANQGSEA. The CDR3 is 13 amino acids. As DNA, the CDR3 is TGCAGCGTTATGGCGGGAAAACGCAATGAGCAGTTCTTC. Protein sequence: CSVMAGKRNEQFF.

This clone was seen just once. The chain is built from TRBV5-4 and TRBJ2-1, with a tentative D call TRBD2 (6 bases). This CDR3 comprises 14 residues. The V gene's germline CDR1 is SGHNT and CDR2 YYREEE (reference sequence). Between the trimmed V and J ends, which lost 6 bases and 6 bases, there was a span of 16 bases. The CDR3 reads CASTGVRGGNEQFF. Here the CDR3 DNA reads TGTGCCAGCACCGGAGTTCGGGGAGGCAATGAGCAGTTCTTC.

The gene calls are TRBV18 and TRBJ1-1; weak D call: TRBD1 (5 bases). The CDR3 extends over 15 amino acids. Deletions cut 3 bases from V and 5 bases from J, with 16 bases between. Germline lookup yields CDR1 KGHSH and CDR2 LQKENI. The CDR3 protein is CASSPPGGWNTEAFF. Here the CDR3 DNA reads TGTGCCAGCTCACCGCCCGGGGGGTGGAATACTGAAGCTTTCTTT. Full variable domain (remainder filled in from reference TRBV18 and TRBJ1-1): NAGVMQNPRHLVRRRGQEARLRCSPMKGHSHVYWYRQLPEEGLKFMVYLQKENIIDESGMPKERFSAEFPKEGPSILRIQQVVRGDSAAYFCASSPPGGWNTEAFFGQGTRLTVV.

This clone appeared a few times. The chain carries TRBV4-3 and TRBJ2-5; tentatively, D is TRBD1 (6 bases). Trimming took off 4 bases at V and 2 bases at J, with 17 bases between the two ends. Germline V lookup: CDR1 LGHNA, CDR2 YSLEER. This CDR3 comprises 16 residues. The CDR3: CASSRQWGRLQETQYF. CDR3 in DNA: TGCGCCAGCAGCCGCCAGTGGGGGCGATTACAAGAGACCCAGTACTTC.

J is TRBJ1-6 and V is TRBV2; a possible D gene is TRBD1 (5 bases). The V and J ends lost 6 bases and 6 bases respectively, with 12 bases between them. This CDR3 spans 14 amino acids. The germline V gene has CDR1 SNHLY and CDR2 FYNNEI. Here the CDR3 DNA reads TGTGCCAGCAGCCCGACAGTAACTAATTCACCCCTCCACTTT. Protein: CASSPTVTNSPLHF.

This clone turned up a few times. The chain carries TRBV10-3 and TRBJ1-2, with TRBD1 identical over 7 bases. The ends lost 11 bases at V and 8 bases at J; junction bases unmatched: 11. Germline loops: CDR1 ENHRY, CDR2 SYGVKD. This CDR3 contains 12 residues. The CDR3 DNA reads as TGTGCCGCCTCAGGGGGTGACTCCGGCTACACCTTC. Protein product: CAASGGDSGYTF.

The chain combines TRBV6-5 with TRBJ1-2; maybe TRBD1 (5 bases). The CDR3 contains 15 residues. Trimming took off 5 bases at V and 4 bases at J, with 17 bases between the two ends. From germline, CDR1 is MNHEY and CDR2 SVGAGI. The CDR3 region is CASSPLGRGGYGYTF. CDR3 sequence (DNA): TGTGCCAGCAGTCCGCTCGGGAGGGGTGGCTATGGCTACACCTTC.

The chain has TRBV4-3 and TRBJ2-1; possibly TRBD2 for D (5 bases). The CDR3 extends over 14 amino acids. The V end lost 1 base, the J end lost 6 bases, and 10 bases lay between the germline ends. CDR1 and CDR2 from the germline V gene are LGHNA and YSLEER. In nucleotides, the CDR3 is TGCGCCAGCAGCCAAGTTCTGGGGAGCAATGAGCAGTTCTTC. Amino acid sequence: CASSQVLGSNEQFF.

This chain links TRBV10-3 with TRBJ1-2; tentatively, D is TRBD1 (6 bases). CDR1 and CDR2 (germline): ENHRY, SYGVKD. This CDR3 comprises 16 residues. The V and J ends lost 9 bases and 3 bases respectively, with 23 bases between them. Here the CDR3 reads CAIGPGHPKGDYGYTF. The CDR3 nucleotides are TGTGCCATAGGACCGGGACACCCGAAGGGGGACTATGGCTACACCTTC.

The V gene is TRBV24-1, the J gene TRBJ1-5; tentative D call: TRBD1 (5 bases). The CDR3 has 15 residues. V was trimmed by 3 bases and J by 4 bases, leaving 12 bases between them. CDR1 KGHDR and CDR2 SFDVKD come from the germline V gene. The CDR3 DNA reads as TGTGCCACCAGTGATGGAAAGGGGTGGAATCAGCCCCAGCATTTT. Translated: CATSDGKGWNQPQHF.

The V and J genes are TRBV20-1 and TRBJ1-3; perhaps TRBD1 as D (5 bases). The CDR3 covers 15 residues. The V end lost 3 bases, the J end lost 0 bases, and 12 bases lay between the germline ends. Germline CDR1 DFQATT, CDR2 SNEGSKA (reference sequence). CDR3 in DNA: TGCAGTGCTAGTTTAGGGGCCCTCTCTGGAAACACCATATATTTT. Its protein product is CSASLGALSGNTIYF.

The rearrangement joins TRBV5-5 to TRBJ2-3, with unresolved D. The V and J ends lost 0 bases and 0 bases respectively, with 2 bases between them. Germline values: CDR1 SGHKS, CDR2 YYEKEE (reference sequence). The CDR3 is made up of 13 amino acids. CDR3 protein: CASSLASTDTQYF. The CDR3 DNA reads as TGTGCCAGCAGCTTGGCTAGCACAGATACGCAGTATTTT.

The chain employs TRBV4-1 and TRBJ2-3; 12 bases align to TRBD2. This CDR3 is built from 16 residues. Germline V CDR1 and CDR2: MGHRA, YSYEKL. The trim removed 6 bases at V and 4 bases at J, leaving 8 bases unmatched. The CDR3 DNA is TGCGCCAGCAGTCTGCTAGCGGGGGGGCCTTCAGATACGCAGTATTTT. This codes for CASSLLAGGPSDTQYF.

The chain links TRBV18 to TRBJ1-2; D is ambiguous. CDR1 KGHSH and CDR2 LQKENI come from the germline V gene. The ends were cut back, 1 base at V and 3 bases at J, with 15 bases in the middle. This CDR3 comprises 16 residues. The CDR3 coding sequence is TGTGCCAGCTCACCACGGATGGAGGGTAATGACTATGGCTACACCTTC. This encodes CASSPRMEGNDYGYTF.

This clone appeared a single time. The chain is built from TRBV28 and TRBJ2-1, with 14 bases fitting TRBD2. Germline V gene data show CDR1 as MDHEN and CDR2 as SYDVKM. CDR3 length: 16 residues. The trim removed 4 bases at V and 6 bases at J, leaving 5 bases unmatched. This CDR3 reads CASSSRTSGRSNEQFF. DNA of the CDR3: TGTGCCAGCAGTTCACGGACTAGCGGGAGGAGCAATGAGCAGTTCTTC.

V gene TRBV5-1 combines with J gene TRBJ2-1; D is possibly TRBD1 (6 bases). The CDR3 extends over 15 amino acids. The V gene lost 4 bases and the J gene lost 0 bases, with 11 bases spanning the gap. CDR1 SGHRS and CDR2 YFSETQ come from the germline V gene. The CDR3 protein is CASSPGHFSYNEQFF. DNA of the CDR3: TGCGCCAGCAGCCCGGGACATTTCTCCTACAATGAGCAGTTCTTC.

The rearrangement links TRBV19 to TRBJ2-4; D is unclear. Germline lookup yields CDR1 LNHDA and CDR2 SQIVND (reference sequence). Trimming shortened V by 6 bases and J by 0 bases, and 9 bases separated the two germline ends. This CDR3 is built from 14 residues. This chain's CDR3 is CASSLQPAKNIQYF. The CDR3, as DNA: TGTGCCAGTAGCCTACAGCCAGCCAAAAACATTCAGTACTTC. Combining the CDR3 with reference TRBV19 and TRBJ2-4 gives the whole variable domain DGGITQSPKYLFRKEGQNVTLSCEQNLNHDAMYWYRQDPGQGLRLIYYSQIVNDFQKGDIAEGYSVSREKKESFPLTVTSAQKNPTAFYLCASSLQPAKNIQYFGAGTRLSVL.

The chain recombines TRBV25-1 with TRBJ1-1, with D possibly being TRBD1 (5 bases). Trimming removed 1 base from V and 1 base from J, with 7 bases in between. The CDR3 runs to 14 residues. Germline CDR1 MGHDK, CDR2 SYGVNS. The CDR3 bases are TGTGCCAGCAGTGAATTGGGGGGGAACACTGAAGCTTTCTTT. Encoded protein: CASSELGGNTEAFF.